The clone carrying this T cell receptor beta chain was seen a handful of times. No antigen is known for it. The data stem from a study of T cell repertoires in cytomegalovirus infection. Notes on the study in general: Summed public TCR beta family frequency identified CMV carriers bearing the relevant HLA. HLA-C-restricted CMV-specific TCR beta clonotypes prevailed in the ex vivo response.

Germline lookup yields CDR1 MGHRA and CDR2 YSYEKL. Trimming took 0 bases from V and 11 from J; bases not matched to a gene: 10. This CDR3 is built from 15 residues. TCRdb re-derived calls from the reads in MiXCR, one entry per CDR3 protein. Of about 600,000 distinct CDR3 sequences listed, 20% to 30% are singletons. This chain uses TRBV4-1 with TRBJ1-1; TRBD1 agrees at 9 bases. The sample consisted of CD8+ T cells from PBMCs. The TCR comes from a human donor in good health (CMV status not recorded). Some clones in this sample may be carry-over from other donors' samples. CDR3 residues: CASSQDRNPGQGAFF. The CDR3 DNA sequence: TGCGCCAGCAGCCAAGATAGGAACCCGGGACAGGGCGCTTTCTTT.